The clone carrying this T cell receptor beta chain showed up many times. The antigen is undetermined. V was pared by 7 bases and J by 1 base, with 17 bases between. This CDR3 has 15 amino acids. Per germline, CDR1 SGHRS and CDR2 YFSETQ. The source of the sample is a study of identical twins. The study's findings and limits: The authors drew conclusions from cross-sectional statistical analysis rather than following the same donors. Sequences that were out-of-frame, alpha and twin-shared displayed an excess of low generation probability.

TCRdb reanalysed the 5' RACE reads using MiXCR and keeps one entry per CDR3 protein. The sample yields 200,000 to 300,000 distinct CDR3 sequences, roughly a tenth seen once. The gene calls are TRBV5-1 and TRBJ2-5; either TRBD1 or TRBD2 may supply D (6 bases each). The sequencing input was memory T cells sorted from blood. This sequence was found in a man aged 50 or older in good health. CDR3 amino acids: CASVPGAGSQETQYF. CDR3 sequence (DNA): TGCGCCAGCGTCCCGGGGGCGGGCAGCCAAGAGACCCAGTACTTC.